Described below is a single TCR beta chain sequence and its context. The source of the sample is a study of T cell changes during pregnancy in multiple sclerosis. Libraries were prepared by immunoSEQ multiplex PCR; TCRdb keeps only in-frame clonotypes and omits some of them. Counted here are roughly 40,000 clones, around nine tenths occurring once; the ten biggest clones make up 0.78%. Trimming removed 1 base at V and 3 bases at J, with 12 bases between. The CDR3 sequence is 16 residues long. Germline values: CDR1 SNHLY, CDR2 FYNNEI. The TCR originated in a female donor with multiple sclerosis, enrolled in a pregnancy study. The source material was CD4+ T cells from peripheral blood mononuclear cells, sampled before pregnancy. V gene TRBV2 combines with J gene TRBJ2-2; no reliable D call. The CDR3 loop is CASSEGSSFDTGELFF. CDR3 nucleotides: TGTGCCAGCAGTGAAGGTAGCAGTTTCGACACCGGGGAGCTGTTTTTT.